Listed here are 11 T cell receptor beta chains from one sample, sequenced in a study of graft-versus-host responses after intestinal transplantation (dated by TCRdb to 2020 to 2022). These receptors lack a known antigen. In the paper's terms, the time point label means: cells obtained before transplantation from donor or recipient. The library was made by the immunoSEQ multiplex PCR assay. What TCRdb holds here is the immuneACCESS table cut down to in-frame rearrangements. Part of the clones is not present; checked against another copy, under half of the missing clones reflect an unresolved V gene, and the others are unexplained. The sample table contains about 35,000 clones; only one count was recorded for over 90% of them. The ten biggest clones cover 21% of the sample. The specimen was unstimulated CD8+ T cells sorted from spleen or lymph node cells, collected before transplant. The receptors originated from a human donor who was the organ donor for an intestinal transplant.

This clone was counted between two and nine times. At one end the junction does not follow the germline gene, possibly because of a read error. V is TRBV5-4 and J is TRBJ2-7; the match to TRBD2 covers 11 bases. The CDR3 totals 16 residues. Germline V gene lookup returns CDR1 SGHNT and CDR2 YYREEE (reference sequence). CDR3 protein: CASSQTSGSPLDEQYF. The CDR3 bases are TGCGCCAGCAGCCAAACTAGCGGGAGCCCACTAGACGAGCAGTACTTC.

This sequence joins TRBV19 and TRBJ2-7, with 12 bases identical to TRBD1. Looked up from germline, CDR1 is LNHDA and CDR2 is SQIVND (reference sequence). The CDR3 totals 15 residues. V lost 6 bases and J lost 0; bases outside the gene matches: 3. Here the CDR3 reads CASSPGQGASYEQYF. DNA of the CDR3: TGTGCCAGTAGCCCGGGACAGGGGGCCTCCTACGAGCAGTACTTC. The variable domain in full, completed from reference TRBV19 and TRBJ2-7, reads DGGITQSPKYLFRKEGQNVTLSCEQNLNHDAMYWYRQDPGQGLRLIYYSQIVNDFQKGDIAEGYSVSREKKESFPLTVTSAQKNPTAFYLCASSPGQGASYEQYFGPGTRLTVT.

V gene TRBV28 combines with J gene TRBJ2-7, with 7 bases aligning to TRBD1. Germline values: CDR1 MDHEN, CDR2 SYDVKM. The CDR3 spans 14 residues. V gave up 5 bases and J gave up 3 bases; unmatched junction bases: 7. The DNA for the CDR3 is TGTGCCAGCAGTCAATCGGACAGGCGCTACGAGCAGTACTTC. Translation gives CASSQSDRRYEQYF.

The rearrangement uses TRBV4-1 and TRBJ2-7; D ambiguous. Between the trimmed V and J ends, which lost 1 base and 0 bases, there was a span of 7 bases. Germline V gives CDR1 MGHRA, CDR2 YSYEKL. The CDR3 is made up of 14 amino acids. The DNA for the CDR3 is TGCGCCAGCAGCCAAGGGCAGAGCTCCTACGAGCAGTACTTC. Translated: CASSQGQSSYEQYF.

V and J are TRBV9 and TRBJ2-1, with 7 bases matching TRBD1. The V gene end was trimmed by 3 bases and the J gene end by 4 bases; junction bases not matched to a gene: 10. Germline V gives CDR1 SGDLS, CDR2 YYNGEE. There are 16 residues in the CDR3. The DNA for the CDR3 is TGTGCCAGCAGCGGAAACCGGGACAGAACGTACAATGAGCAGTTCTTC. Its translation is CASSGNRDRTYNEQFF.

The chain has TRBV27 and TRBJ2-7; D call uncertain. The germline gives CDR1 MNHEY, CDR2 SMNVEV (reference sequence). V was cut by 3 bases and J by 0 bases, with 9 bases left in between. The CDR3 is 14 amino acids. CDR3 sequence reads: CASSFGTYSYEQYF. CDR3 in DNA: TGTGCCAGCAGTTTTGGAACATACTCCTACGAGCAGTACTTC.

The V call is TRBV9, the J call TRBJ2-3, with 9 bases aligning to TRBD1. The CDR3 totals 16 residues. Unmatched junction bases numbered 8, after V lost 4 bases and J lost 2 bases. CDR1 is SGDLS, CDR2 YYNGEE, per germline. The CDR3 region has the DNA TGTGCCAGCAGCTCCCGGACAGGGGCCTACACAGATACGCAGTATTTT. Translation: CASSSRTGAYTDTQYF.

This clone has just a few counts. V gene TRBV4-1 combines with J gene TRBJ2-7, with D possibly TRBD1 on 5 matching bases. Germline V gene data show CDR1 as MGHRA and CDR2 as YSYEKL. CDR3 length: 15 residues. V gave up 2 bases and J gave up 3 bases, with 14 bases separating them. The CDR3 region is CASSQTQGGYYEQYF. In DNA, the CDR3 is TGCGCCAGCAGCCAAACTCAGGGTGGCTACTACGAGCAGTACTTC.

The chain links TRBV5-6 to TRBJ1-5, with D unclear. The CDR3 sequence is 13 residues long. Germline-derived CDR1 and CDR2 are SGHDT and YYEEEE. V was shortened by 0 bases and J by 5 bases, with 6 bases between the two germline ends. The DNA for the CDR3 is TGTGCCAGCAGCTTGGCCTGGGATCAGCCCCAGCATTTT. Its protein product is CASSLAWDQPQHF.

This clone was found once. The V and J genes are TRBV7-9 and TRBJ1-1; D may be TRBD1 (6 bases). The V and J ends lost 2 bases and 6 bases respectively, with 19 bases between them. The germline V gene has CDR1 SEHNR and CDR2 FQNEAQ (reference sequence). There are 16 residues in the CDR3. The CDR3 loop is CASSLIHNGGAAEAFF. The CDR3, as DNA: TGTGCCAGCAGCTTAATTCATAATGGGGGGGCGGCTGAAGCTTTCTTT.

The CDR3 DNA reads as TGCGCCAGCAGCCACCAGGGAGACACTGAAGCTTTCTTT. Residues: CASSHQGDTEAFF. The chain recombines TRBV4-1 with TRBJ1-1, with D possibly TRBD1 on 5 matching bases. CDR1 is MGHRA, CDR2 YSYEKL, per germline. Trimming took 3 bases from V and 3 from J, leaving 8 bases between them. This CDR3 contains 13 residues.